Listed below are T cell receptor beta chains from one sample, sequenced in a study of T cell clonotyping in hematopoietic cell transplantation. Generated by immunoSEQ multiplex PCR, the TCRdb table keeps only in-frame clones and is missing some. The table has about 29,000 clones, 80% to 95% seen once. Sample: PBMCs, taken 100 days after allogeneic stem cell transplant. The source is a female patient aged 50-65 years who had an allogeneic stem cell transplant from a related donor, so the T cells may come from the graft donor. Some clones in this sample may be carry-over from other donors' samples. The CDR3 runs from the conserved cysteine through the conserved F or W. Fields, in order: J gene, D gene, clone size, V gene, CDR3 DNA, CDR3 protein. A D gene is named only where the DNA matches it firmly. For some rows the clone size is stated as once, few or many, or as a class when expanded; others skip it.

>TRBJ1-6|.|.|TRBV10-2
TGCGCCAGCAGTGGGGGGGAGGGTGATTCACCCCTCCACTTT
CASSGGEGDSPLHF
>TRBJ2-7|TRBD1|.|TRBV19
TGTGCCAGTAGTAAGGGACAGCCGGGAAACTACGAGCAGTACTTC
CASSKGQPGNYEQYF
>TRBJ2-1|.|few|TRBV4-1
TGCGCCAGCAGCCAACCTGACCCCCCGAGGCAGTTCTTC
CASSQPDPPRQFF
>TRBJ1-2|.|.|TRBV28
TGTGCCAGCAGTCCAGGGGAGCGGTCGTATGGCTACACCTTC
CASSPGERSYGYTF
>TRBJ2-2|.|.|TRBV7-9
TGTGCCAGCAGCTTACGGGACGGGAACACCGGGGAGCTGTTTTTT
CASSLRDGNTGELFF
>TRBJ2-7|.|.|TRBV6-5
TGTGCCAGCAGATTCTTCTACGAGCAGTACTTC
CASRFFYEQYF
>TRBJ1-2|.|.|TRBV25-1
TGTGCCACCGTGGGCGGGGATGGCTACACCTTC
CATVGGDGYTF
>TRBJ2-2|.|.|TRBV11-3
TGTGCCAGCAGCTTAACCAGGACCGGGGAGCTGTTTTTT
CASSLTRTGELFF
>TRBJ1-6|.|.|TRBV30
TGTGCCTCCGCCGGGGAGTATAATTCACCCCTCCACTTT
CASAGEYNSPLHF
>TRBJ1-4|.|.|TRBV30
TGTGCCTGGGATAAAAAAGGGTCAGGGGAAAAACTGTTTTTT
CAWDKKGSGEKLFF
>TRBJ1-2|.|.|TRBV29-1
TGCAGCGTTGGTGATGGCAACTATGGCTACACCTTC
CSVGDGNYGYTF
>TRBJ2-3|TRBD2|.|TRBV7-3
TGTGCCAGCAGCTCTAGCGGGGGGGCCGGAACGCAGTATTTT
CASSSSGGAGTQYF
>TRBJ2-2|.|.|TRBV5-4
TGTGCCAGCAGCTTGGAAGGGCGGAACACCGGGGAGCTGTTTTTT
CASSLEGRNTGELFF
>TRBJ1-2|TRBD1|few|TRBV2
TGTGCCAGCAGTGAAACGCCAACAGGGGTAGGAGGCTACACCTTC
CASSETPTGVGGYTF
>TRBJ1-2|TRBD1|.|TRBV29-1
TGCAGCGTTGGGTCAGGGGGGGACTATGGCTACACCTTC
CSVGSGGDYGYTF
>TRBJ2-7|TRBD1|few|TRBV13
TGTGCCAGCAGCTGGGGACAGGCCGGGGGCTACGAGCAGTACTTC
CASSWGQAGGYEQYF
>TRBJ2-1|.|once|TRBV11-2
TGTGCCAGCAGCAAGACTAGGGGCGGCGGCAATGAGCAGTTCTTC
CASSKTRGGGNEQFF
>TRBJ2-7|.|.|TRBV6-5
TGTGCCAGCAGTTACTCGAAAGTAGGGGAAGGGTACGAGCAGTACTTC
CASSYSKVGEGYEQYF
>TRBJ1-5|.|.|TRBV6-6
TGTGCCAGCAGTTACGTACAGGCGAATCAGCCCCAGCATTTT
CASSYVQANQPQHF
>TRBJ1-4|.|.|TRBV6-6
TGTGCCAGCAGTTGGGGCCCTAATGAAAAACTGTTTTTT
CASSWGPNEKLFF
>TRBJ1-2|TRBD1|.|TRBV6-1
TGTGCCAGCATAGGACAGGGGGTTTATGGCTACACCTTC
CASIGQGVYGYTF
>TRBJ2-4|TRBD1|.|TRBV5-6
TGTGCCAGCAGCTGGTCGACAGGGGTGAACATTCAGTACTTC
CASSWSTGVNIQYF
>TRBJ1-2|.|.|TRBV7-8
TGTGCCAGCAGCTCCAACATAGCTAACTATGGCTACACCTTC
CASSSNIANYGYTF
>TRBJ2-5|.|few|TRBV6-1
TGTGCCAGCAGTGAAGCCAGGGGGGTGGGAGAGACCCAGTACTTC
CASSEARGVGETQYF
>TRBJ1-4|TRBD1|.|TRBV7-9
TGTGCCAGCAGCCCAGGCCAGACAGGGAATGAAAAACTGTTTTTT
CASSPGQTGNEKLFF
>TRBJ1-1|TRBD1|.|TRBV29-1
TGCAGCGTTGAAGGAGAGGCAGGGGGCTACACTGAAGCTTTCTTT
CSVEGEAGGYTEAFF
>TRBJ2-7|.|.|TRBV10-3
TGTGCCATCAAAGGGGGTGACTACGAGCAGTACTTC
CAIKGGDYEQYF
>TRBJ2-1|.|.|TRBV27
TGTGCCAGCAGTTTTGGGGGAAATGAGCAGTTCTTC
CASSFGGNEQFF
>TRBJ1-2|.|.|TRBV5-1
TGCGCCAGCAGCTTGGAAGGGGCCCCTCACTTC
CASSLEGAPHF
>TRBJ2-2|.|.|TRBV5-6
TGTGCCAGCAGCTTCTCCGCAGGGGAGCTGTTTTTT
CASSFSAGELFF
>TRBJ1-2|TRBD1|.|TRBV6-1
TGTGCCAGCAGTGAGGGAGGACAGGGAAGCTATGGCTACACCTTC
CASSEGGQGSYGYTF
>TRBJ1-2|TRBD1|.|TRBV27
TGTGCCAGCAGTTTTATCTTCCCTCCCGGGACAGGGGAAGCTAACTATGGCTACACCTTC
CASSFIFPPGTGEANYGYTF
>TRBJ1-6|.|once|TRBV30
TGTGCCTGGAGATTTGGCCGTGGGAGCTCCTATAATTCACCCCTCCACTTT
CAWRFGRGSSYNSPLHF
>TRBJ2-7|.|.|TRBV5-4
TGTGCCAGCAGCCCACGGGGTCGGGAGGAGCAGTACTTC
CASSPRGREEQYF
>TRBJ1-2|.|.|TRBV14
TGTGCCAGCAGCCAAGCGCTAGGGGGCTATGGCTACACCTTC
CASSQALGGYGYTF
>TRBJ1-1|.|.|TRBV9
TGTGCCAGCAGCGTAGGGCCAGGGCAAGAGAACACTGAAGCTTTCTTT
CASSVGPGQENTEAFF